Given below is one TCR beta chain in context. This entry belongs to a study of cytomegalovirus exposure and HLA in healthy donors. Sequencing was performed with immunoSEQ multiplex PCR; in TCRdb, only in-frame clones are kept and a portion is missing. This sample has 70,000 or so clones, with about 93% found just once. This CDR3 is built from 15 residues. In germline, CDR1 is SGHRS, CDR2 YFSETQ. Unmatched junction bases numbered 4, after V lost 0 bases and J lost 7 bases. Sequenced material: PBMCs. V is TRBV5-1 and J is TRBJ1-4; TRBD1 aligns across 9 bases. The TCR comes from a young man in good health and CMV-seropositive. CDR3 sequence (DNA): TGCGCCAGCAGCTTGGAGGGACAGGGTCGTGAAAAACTGTTTTTT. Amino acids: CASSLEGQGREKLFF.